The 14 T cell receptor beta chains given below trace back to one sample, sequenced in a study of radiotherapy plus CTLA-4 blockade in lung cancer. Assay: immunoSEQ multiplex PCR; the TCRdb copy retains only in-frame clones and omits some. The sample consists of over 95,000 clones, roughly 74% of them appearing once. Sequences were derived from peripheral blood, sampled from a patient treated with radiotherapy plus ipilimumab. The receptors were sampled from a human donor with non-small cell lung cancer who had a partial response to radiotherapy plus ipilimumab. Some clones in this sample may be carry-over from other donors' samples.

This chain joins TRBV30 and TRBJ1-1; 10 nucleotides align to TRBD1. The CDR3 extends over 15 amino acids. The V segment lost 5 bases and the J segment 4 bases; nucleotides outside the gene matches: 10. Per germline, CDR1 GTSNPN and CDR2 SVGIG (reference sequence). The DNA of the CDR3 is TGTGCCTGGGACCGGGACAGGGGATTTAGCACTGAAGCTTTCTTT. Protein: CAWDRDRGFSTEAFF.

V usage is TRBV27 and J usage is TRBJ1-6; 9 positions match TRBD1. Germline V gene data show CDR1 as MNHEY and CDR2 as SMNVEV (reference sequence). CDR3 length equals 14 residues. With 6 bases clipped from V and 9 bases from J, the junction kept 6 bases outside the gene matches. CDR3 bases: TGTGCCAGCAGGGACAGGGGAAGGATTTCACCCCTCCACTTT. Its protein is CASRDRGRISPLHF.

This clone is a singleton in its sample. The chain joins TRBV10-3 to TRBJ2-4; 8 bases agree with TRBD2. The CDR3 spans 16 residues. V lost 6 bases, J lost 6 bases, and 13 bases stayed unmatched. CDR1 and CDR2 (germline): ENHRY, SYGVKD. In DNA form, the CDR3 reads TGTGCCATCAGCGTAGGACTAGCACCTACTGGAAACATTCAGTACTTC. It specifies CAISVGLAPTGNIQYF.

The gene calls are TRBV10-2 and TRBJ2-1; TRBD2 agrees at 9 bases. The CDR3 is 16 residues long. Germline V lookup: CDR1 WSHSY, CDR2 SAAADI. Trimming at V came to 6 bases and at J to 0 bases, leaving 6 bases not matched to a gene. The CDR3 sequence: CASSPTSGFSYNEQFF. The CDR3 nucleotides read TGCGCCAGCAGCCCGACTAGCGGTTTCTCCTACAATGAGCAGTTCTTC.

The gene calls are TRBV7-9 and TRBJ2-5, with D perhaps matching TRBD1 (6 bases). Germline CDR1 SEHNR, CDR2 FQNEAQ (reference sequence). The CDR3 runs to 16 residues. V was shortened by 1 base and J by 0 bases, with 12 bases between the two germline ends. The CDR3 bases are TGTGCCAGCAGCTTAGGTGGGCAGGGGCACCAAGAGACCCAGTACTTC. This encodes CASSLGGQGHQETQYF.

The chain combines TRBV9 with TRBJ2-7, with 7 bases fitting TRBD2. The V and J ends lost 4 bases and 4 bases, in that order; junction bases with no gene match: 5. This CDR3 has 13 residues. Per the germline V gene, CDR1 is SGDLS and CDR2 is YYNGEE. The CDR3 reads CASSPTSWYEQYF. Written as DNA, the CDR3 is TGTGCCAGCAGCCCGACTAGCTGGTACGAGCAGTACTTC.

This chain connects TRBV19 to TRBJ2-7; weak D call: TRBD2 (7 bases). Germline CDR1 is LNHDA and CDR2 is SQIVND (reference sequence). The germline V and J ends were trimmed by 5 bases and 3 bases, with 17 bases remaining between them. This CDR3 spans 15 amino acids. CDR3 region: CASSDQGGGYYEQYF. In DNA form, the CDR3 reads TGTGCCAGTAGTGATCAGGGAGGGGGATACTACGAGCAGTACTTC.

This clone appeared a few times. The gene calls are TRBV9 and TRBJ2-3, with 7 nucleotides matching TRBD2. The ends lost 4 bases at V and 0 bases at J; junction bases unmatched: 14. Per germline, CDR1 SGDLS and CDR2 YYNGEE. This CDR3 is 18 amino acids long. CDR3 sequence (DNA): TGTGCCAGCAGCCCCTGGGCTAGCGGCCCTTCTAGCACAGATACGCAGTATTTT. Translation gives CASSPWASGPSSTDTQYF. The variable domain in full, with the rest retrieved from reference TRBV9 and TRBJ2-3, is DSGVTQTPKHLITATGQRVTLRCSPRSGDLSVYWYQQSLDQGLQFLIQYYNGEERAKGNILERFSAQQFPDLHSELNLSSLELGDSALYFCASSPWASGPSSTDTQYFGPGTRLTVL.

This chain joins TRBV5-1 and TRBJ2-6, with D unresolved. V lost 0 bases to trimming and J lost 0 bases, with 7 bases between them. Germline CDR1 SGHRS, CDR2 YFSETQ. The CDR3 spans 16 residues. The CDR3 coding sequence is TGCGCCAGCAGCTTGGAACTCCACTCTGGGGCCAACGTCCTGACTTTC. Amino acids: CASSLELHSGANVLTF. The whole variable domain, remainder taken from reference TRBV5-1 and TRBJ2-6, is KAGVTQTPRYLIKTRGQQVTLSCSPISGHRSVSWYQQTPGQGLQFLFEYFSETQRNKGNFPGRFSGRQFSNSRSEMNVSTLELGDSALYLCASSLELHSGANVLTFGAGSRLTVL.

The chain couples TRBV28 to TRBJ2-1; 8 positions match TRBD2. V was pared by 3 bases and J by 7 bases, with 5 bases of the junction left unmatched. Germline V gene lookup returns CDR1 MDHEN and CDR2 SYDVKM. The CDR3 sequence is 14 residues long. The chain's CDR3 is CASSLWGLENEQFF. In DNA form, the CDR3 reads TGTGCCAGCAGTTTGTGGGGACTAGAGAATGAGCAGTTCTTC.

CDR3 region: CSVGPGTGPYEQYF. CDR3 nucleotide sequence: TGCAGCGTCGGCCCCGGGACAGGCCCCTACGAGCAGTACTTC. The genes are TRBV29-1 and TRBJ2-7, with TRBD1 matching over 8 bases. This CDR3 region has 14 residues. Germline lookup yields CDR1 SQVTM and CDR2 ANQGSEA. V was pared by 6 bases and J by 2 bases, with 9 bases of the junction left unmatched.

This chain links TRBV5-6 with TRBJ2-5, with TRBD1 matching 9 bases. Trimming at V came to 3 bases and at J to 5 bases, leaving 8 bases not matched to a gene. CDR3 length: 15 amino acids. The germline gives CDR1 SGHDT, CDR2 YYEEEE. CDR3 in DNA: TGTGCCAGCAGCTCACAGGGGGCAGGTGGGGAGACCCAGTACTTC. Residues: CASSSQGAGGETQYF.

The chain couples TRBV7-2 to TRBJ2-3, with 7 bases fitting TRBD2. Germline CDR1 SGHTA, CDR2 FQGNSA. The CDR3 extends over 15 amino acids. The ends lost 4 bases at V and 4 bases at J; junction bases unmatched: 8. The CDR3 protein is CASSSRLAGSDTQYF. CDR3 coding DNA: TGTGCCAGCAGCTCCCGACTAGCAGGGTCAGATACGCAGTATTTT.

The sample holds a few counts of this clone. The gene calls are TRBV7-8 and TRBJ1-4; 11 nucleotides agree with TRBD1. Losses at the gene ends were 5 bases for V and 7 bases for J; bases not matched to a gene: 6. CDR3 length equals 15 residues. Germline V gene lookup returns CDR1 SGHVS and CDR2 FQNEAQ. CDR3 in amino acids: CASSLSGTGGEKLFF. As DNA, the CDR3 is TGTGCCAGCAGCCTTTCCGGGACAGGGGGTGAAAAACTGTTTTTT.